This T cell receptor (beta chain) was sequenced in a study of vaccination effects on CD4 cells after COVID-19. This clone has just a few counts. Its antigen is as yet unknown. ViraFEST assay sequencing came after antigen-specific CD4+ T cells were expanded with viral peptide pools. The authors isolated CD4+ T cells after around nine days of culture. Two doses of either BNT162b2 or mRNA-1273 were given to each participant. Profiling relied on immunoSEQ multiplex PCR, and the TCRdb table lists in-frame clones only, not all of them. The sample yields about 59,000 clones, about 78% seen once. Germline V gene data show CDR1 as MNHEY and CDR2 as SVGEGT. CDR3 length: 16 residues. V lost 5 bases, J lost 9 bases, and 16 bases stayed unmatched.

Sequencing used CD4+ T cells from PBMCs cultured with HCoV-OC43 spike peptides, obtained after COVID-19 vaccination. Subset reported: HCoV-OC43 spike overlapping peptide pool stimulation. The sequence came from a human donor who received a COVID-19 vaccine. The rearrangement uses TRBV6-2 or TRBV6-3 and TRBJ2-1; 7 bases map to TRBD2. In DNA, the CDR3 is TGTGCCAGCAGTGGGCCTGGGGGGGGAGGGCTCAGTGAGCAGTTCTTC. It is translated as CASSGPGGGGLSEQFF.